Each of the 13 T cell receptor beta chains below was sequenced from the same sample in a study of shared clonotypes between healthy human individuals. Repertoires were generated with immunoSEQ multiplex PCR, while TCRdb's copy carries only in-frame clones and drops some. The table shows over 2,000,000 clones, with 80% to 95% occurring only once. It was CD45RO-negative cells, positively selected for CCR7, that made up naive CD8 cells, with terminally differentiated effector memory CD45RA+ cells excluded. The specimen was naive CD8+ T cells from PBMCs. The receptors come from a young man in good health. Some clones in this sample may be carry-over from other donors' samples.

This clone has more than one count but fewer than ten. The same CDR3 can be traced to other DNA sequences in this sample. The rearrangement links TRBV15 to TRBJ1-1; no reliable D call. V lost 0 bases and J 5 bases, leaving 7 bases between the germline ends. Germline V gene lookup returns CDR1 LNHNV and CDR2 YYDKDF (reference sequence). The CDR3 spans 13 residues. CDR3 nucleotide sequence: TGTGCCACCAGCAGAGATCTGGATACTGAAGCTTTCTTT. It translates to CATSRDLDTEAFF.

The gene calls are TRBV28 and TRBJ1-5, with 7 nucleotides matching TRBD1. The CDR3 sequence is 15 residues long. Germline loops: CDR1 MDHEN, CDR2 SYDVKM. Losses at the gene ends were 6 bases for V and 3 bases for J; bases not matched to a gene: 8. The CDR3 region has the DNA TGTGCCAGCAGACCTCGACAGGGAATCAATCAGCCCCAGCATTTT. This gives the protein CASRPRQGINQPQHF. The full variable domain, completed using reference TRBV28 and TRBJ1-5, is DVKVTQSSRYLVKRTGEKVFLECVQDMDHENMFWYRQDPGLGLRLIYFSYDVKMKEKGDIPEGYSVSREKKERFSLILESASTNQTSMYLCASRPRQGINQPQHFGDGTRLSIL.

The CDR3: CASSVRTSGGTDTQYF. In DNA, the CDR3 is TGTGCCAGCAGCGTTAGGACTAGCGGGGGCACAGATACGCAGTATTTT. This chain connects TRBV9 to TRBJ2-3; 12 nucleotides align to TRBD2. Germline CDR1 SGDLS, CDR2 YYNGEE. Trimming cost V 2 bases and J 1 base; bases outside gene matches: 2. The CDR3 sequence is 16 residues long.

In DNA, the CDR3 is TGTGCCAGCAGCATCCTAGCGGGAGTATCCCTCAGTGAGCAGTTCTTC. It codes for CASSILAGVSLSEQFF. The chain carries TRBV7-3 and TRBJ2-1; 10 nucleotides line up with TRBD2. Unmatched junction bases numbered 13, after V lost 5 bases and J lost 9 bases. Per the germline V gene, CDR1 is SGHTA and CDR2 is FQGTGA. The CDR3 has 16 residues. The full variable domain, in which reference TRBV7-3 and TRBJ2-1 provide the parts outside the CDR3, is GAGVSQTPSNKVTEKGKYVELRCDPISGHTALYWYRQSLGQGPEFLIYFQGTGAADDSGLPNDRFFAVRPEGSVSTLKIQRTERGDSAVYLCASSILAGVSLSEQFFGPGTRLTVL.

The sample holds one count of this clone. This chain uses TRBV28 with TRBJ2-7, with 7 positions matching TRBD1. Trimming cost V 7 bases and J 2 bases; bases outside gene matches: 8. CDR1 and CDR2 from the germline V gene are MDHEN and SYDVKM. The CDR3 sequence is 14 residues long. CDR3 amino acids: CASTRTGDTYEQYF. The CDR3, as DNA: TGTGCCAGCACCAGGACAGGCGATACCTACGAGCAGTACTTC.

This sequence joins TRBV9 and TRBJ2-7; TRBD1 matches 9 bases. J gave up 6 bases and V 0 bases, and 13 bases lay outside the gene matches. Germline V gene sequence: CDR1 SGDLS, CDR2 YYNGEE. The CDR3 runs 17 residues. CDR3 coding DNA: TGTGCCAGCAGCGTAGGGAGAGACAGGGGGAAAGGTGGCGAGCAGTACTTC. Its translation is CASSVGRDRGKGGEQYF.

This chain joins TRBV2 and TRBJ2-7, with 7 positions matching TRBD2. CDR1 SNHLY and CDR2 FYNNEI come from the germline V gene. V shed 11 bases, J shed 3 bases, and the junction held 10 bases outside the gene matches. CDR3 length equals 13 residues. CDR3 bases: TGTGCCGGATCGACTAGCACGAACTACGAGCAGTACTTC. Protein: CAGSTSTNYEQYF.

The V and J genes are TRBV6-5 and TRBJ1-1; D is possibly TRBD1 (5 bases). Trimming left V 6 bases short and J 4 bases short, with 18 bases between. The CDR3 is made up of 15 amino acids. Germline CDR1 is MNHEY and CDR2 is SVGAGI. CDR3 protein: CASRSRQSPSTEAFF. CDR3 in DNA: TGTGCCAGCAGAAGCCGACAGTCCCCGAGCACTGAAGCTTTCTTT.

V is TRBV14 and J is TRBJ1-6, with D possibly TRBD1 on 5 matching bases. Trimming shortened V by 2 bases and J by 7 bases, and 12 bases separated the two germline ends. The germline gives CDR1 SGHDN, CDR2 FVKESK. The CDR3 has 15 residues. The CDR3 DNA reads TGTGCCAGCAGCCAAAAAACGGAGGGGAATTCACCCCTCCACTTT. Amino acid sequence: CASSQKTEGNSPLHF.

On this clone: The same CDR3 is also encoded by other DNA sequences in this sample. V gene TRBV27 combines with J gene TRBJ2-2, with D unclear. The CDR3 sequence is 14 residues long. Germline CDR1 reads MNHEY; CDR2 reads SMNVEV (reference sequence). Deletions cut 3 bases from V and 0 bases from J, with 5 bases between. For the CDR3, the DNA is TGTGCCAGCAGTTTTTTATCGAACACCGGGGAGCTGTTTTTT. This gives the protein CASSFLSNTGELFF.

V is TRBV30 and J is TRBJ1-2, with a weak D call TRBD1 (6 bases). There are 13 residues in the CDR3. Germline lookup yields CDR1 GTSNPN and CDR2 SVGIG (reference sequence). Deletions cut 1 base from V and 4 bases from J, with 10 bases between. The CDR3 is CAWSEGGFYGYTF. Here the CDR3 DNA reads TGTGCCTGGAGTGAGGGGGGGTTCTATGGCTACACCTTC. The full variable domain, its missing parts supplied by reference TRBV30 and TRBJ1-2, is SQTIHQWPATLVQPVGSPLSLECTVEGTSNPNLYWYRQAAGRGLQLLFYSVGIGQISSEVPQNLSASRPQDRQFILSSKKLLLSDSGFYLCAWSEGGFYGYTFGSGTRLTVV.

The chain couples TRBV5-1 to TRBJ1-2; D is unclear. The V end was cut by 0 bases, the J end by 0 bases, with 6 bases between. Germline values: CDR1 SGHRS, CDR2 YFSETQ. The CDR3 extends over 14 amino acids. This chain's CDR3 is CASSLVTSNYGYTF. The CDR3 DNA sequence: TGCGCCAGCAGCTTGGTTACCTCTAACTATGGCTACACCTTC.

This chain links TRBV9 with TRBJ1-1; the D is unclear. This CDR3 is built from 15 residues. Germline-derived CDR1 and CDR2 are SGDLS and YYNGEE. Deletions cut 3 bases from V and 5 bases from J, with 17 bases between. The CDR3 DNA sequence: TGTGCCAGCAGCGCCGCTGGAGGGTCCCCGACTGAAGCTTTCTTT. Translation gives CASSAAGGSPTEAFF.